This T cell receptor beta chain appears in the sequencing data of a study of cytomegalovirus exposure and HLA in healthy donors. Regarding the study as a whole: Later analysis associated a missense DCLRE1C variant with TCR beta V- and J-gene trimming. Cytomegalovirus-associated status was assigned to roughly 160 TCR beta chains. In a later analysis, the majority of CMV-associated beta chains seemingly showed HLA restriction.

The CDR3 covers 14 residues. Trimming removed 1 base at V and 5 bases at J, with 9 bases between. Germline V gives CDR1 SGHNT, CDR2 YENEEA. Unrecorded immune exposure was likely among donors, who were nominally healthy when sampled. PCR was performed using 60 Vbeta and 13 Jbeta primers. Assay used: immunoSEQ multiplex PCR; TCRdb lists only in-frame clones, some missing. Altogether some 120,000 clones are present, roughly 80% being singletons, with the ten largest covering more than 20%. With regard to this clone: Its antigen is as yet unknown.

The chain employs TRBV11-3 and TRBJ2-1, with D possibly matching TRBD1 (6 bases). The receptor comes from a man aged 30-40 years in good health and CMV-seropositive. The sequenced sample was PBMCs. The CDR3 protein is CASSLGTANNEQFF. CDR3 DNA sequence: TGTGCCAGCAGCTTAGGGACAGCCAACAATGAGCAGTTCTTC.